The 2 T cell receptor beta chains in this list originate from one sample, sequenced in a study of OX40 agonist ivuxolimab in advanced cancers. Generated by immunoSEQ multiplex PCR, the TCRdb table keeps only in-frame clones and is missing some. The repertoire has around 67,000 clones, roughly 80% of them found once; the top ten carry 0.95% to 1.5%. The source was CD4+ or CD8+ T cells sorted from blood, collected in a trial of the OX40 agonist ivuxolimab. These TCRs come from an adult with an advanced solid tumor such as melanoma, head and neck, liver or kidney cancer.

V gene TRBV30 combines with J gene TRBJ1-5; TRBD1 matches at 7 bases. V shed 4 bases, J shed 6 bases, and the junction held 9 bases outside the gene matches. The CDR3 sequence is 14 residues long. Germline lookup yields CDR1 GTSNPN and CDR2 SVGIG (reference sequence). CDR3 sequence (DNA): TGTGCCTGGAATCCACCAGGGACAGCTCAGCCCCAGCATTTT. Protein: CAWNPPGTAQPQHF.

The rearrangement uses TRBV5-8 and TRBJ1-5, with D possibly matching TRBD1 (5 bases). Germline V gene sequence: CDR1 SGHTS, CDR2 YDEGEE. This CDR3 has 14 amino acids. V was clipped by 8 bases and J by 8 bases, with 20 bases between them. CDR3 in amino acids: CASRVWGWFEPQHF. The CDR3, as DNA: TGTGCCAGTAGGGTCTGGGGGTGGTTCGAGCCCCAGCATTTT. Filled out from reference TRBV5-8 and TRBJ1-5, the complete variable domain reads EAGVTQSPTHLIKTRGQQATLRCSPISGHTSVYWYQQALGLGLQFLLWYDEGEERNRGNFPPRFSGRQFPNYSSELNVNALELEDSALYLCASRVWGWFEPQHFGDGTRLSIL.